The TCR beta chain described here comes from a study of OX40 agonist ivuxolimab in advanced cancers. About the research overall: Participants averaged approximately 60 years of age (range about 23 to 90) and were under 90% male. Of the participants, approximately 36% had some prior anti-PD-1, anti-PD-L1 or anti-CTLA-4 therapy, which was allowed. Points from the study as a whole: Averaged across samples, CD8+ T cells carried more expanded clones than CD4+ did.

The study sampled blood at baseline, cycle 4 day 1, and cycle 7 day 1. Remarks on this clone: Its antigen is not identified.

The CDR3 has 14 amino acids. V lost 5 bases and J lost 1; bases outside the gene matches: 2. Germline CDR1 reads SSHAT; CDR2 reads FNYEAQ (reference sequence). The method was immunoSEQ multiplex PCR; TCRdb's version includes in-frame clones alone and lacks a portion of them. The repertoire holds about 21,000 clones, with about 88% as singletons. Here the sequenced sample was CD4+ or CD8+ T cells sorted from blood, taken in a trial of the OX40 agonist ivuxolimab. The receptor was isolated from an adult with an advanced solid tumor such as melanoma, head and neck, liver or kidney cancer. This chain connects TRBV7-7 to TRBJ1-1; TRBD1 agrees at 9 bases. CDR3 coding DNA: TGTGCCAGCAGCCCGGGACAGGGGAACACTGAAGCTTTCTTT. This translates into CASSPGQGNTEAFF.